This T cell receptor (beta chain) was profiled in a study of beta chain features in type 1 diabetes (dated by TCRdb to 2016 to 2018). The study in broad terms: Patients and healthy donors did not differ in mean age, gender distribution, total cell number or subset yield. Across all samples, about 110 million sorted cells were examined, and cell number per subset correlated strongly with RNA yield. The study compared the TCRB repertoires of sorted circulating CD4+ T cell subsets in recently diagnosed type 1 diabetes patients with those in matched healthy donors. Naive and central memory subsets were obtained from all 30 or so donors, but regulatory and stem cell-like memory subsets were isolated from only 8 patients and roughly eight healthy donors.

The entire amount of isolated RNA was reverse transcribed using the High Capacity cDNA Reverse Transcription Kit, so the sequenced TCRB transcripts were expressed ones. Deep immunoSEQ sequencing was applied to naive, central memory and regulatory T cell samples, giving an average of about 3.7 million total reads per sample. After sorted cells were lysed in RLT buffer, RNA was extracted with DNase-treated RNeasy Micro or Mini kits, with the choice depending on cell number. To prevent cross-contamination, each cell subset was processed individually, whereas patient and healthy donor samples were processed jointly. The immunoSEQ multiplex PCR was used to amplify TCRB sequences from cDNA, yielding 87-bp fragments that span the CDR3 region. The amplicons were sequenced using the Illumina HiSeq platform. Processing in the source paper ran as follows. Synthetic template baselines were used to correct PCR bias computationally, reads within Hamming distance 2 were collapsed, and singletons that could not be merged were discarded. By aligning reads against IMGT, V, D and J genes, CDR3 length, and insertions or deletions at six rearrangement sites were assigned. Within each subset, clonotype counts were normalized to sorted cell number, after which true diversity and Gini coefficients were computed with the tcR R package. The overlap coefficient, calculated on TCRB nucleotide sequences, was used to quantify repertoire sharing. TCRdb provides this immuneACCESS table in a form limited to in-frame rearrangements. Some clones are lacking; in checked studies, under half of them reflect an unresolved V gene, and why the rest are absent is not known. V and J calls and clone size come straight from that table; D and trimming were deduced from the DNA. Within this sample are some 160,000 clones, with approximately 8.8% of them counted one time only. Jointly, the top ten make up 0.7% of the sample.

This clone showed up just a few times. Its antigen is not yet known. It has no much larger one-base neighbor in the sample; base qualities were not kept. Here is what the overall study found, with its caveats: Sequencing cDNA rather than genomic DNA could over-represent highly expressing activated cells, although activation and CD3 levels did not differ between groups. PCR might favor shorter templates, but patient and control samples were amplified and corrected together, so any skew would affect both groups equally. In all four CD4+ subsets, TCRB CDR3 length was moderately but significantly shorter in type 1 diabetes patients. Fewer insertions and more nucleotide deletions at VDJ recombination sites were observed in patients with type 1 diabetes, implying thymic rearrangement abnormalities. HLA sub-analyses involved small numbers of individuals, so any influence of HLA type on TCRB rearrangement remained unresolved. Naive, central memory and regulatory TCRB repertoires appeared more similar among patients than among healthy donors.

Each donor gave one peripheral blood draw, averaging approximately 120 mL, which was collected into heparinised tubes. Using a panel that included CD45RO, CCR7, CD25, CD127, CD95 and CD27, naive, central memory, regulatory and stem cell-like memory CD4+ T cells were sorted on a BD FACSAria II. Every sorted population had a purity above 98%. Right away, PBMCs were isolated by Lymphoprep density gradient centrifugation and were stained directly, with no culture step. Samples were stained and sorted in pairs, with one healthy donor and one patient per experiment, so that batch effects were minimized. V has 7 bases trimmed and J has 0 bases trimmed; junction bases matching no gene number 4. Counted from cysteine to phenylalanine, this CDR3 has 14 amino acids. The entry retains the CDR3 DNA only, 42 bases that are in frame from base 1. The germline V gene gives CDR1 as WSHSY and CDR2 as SAAADI.

The chain employs TRBV10-2 and TRBJ2-3; 7 bases in the middle match TRBD2. Sequenced: central memory CD4+ T cells from blood. The TCR sequence derives from a woman aged 25 to 39 with type 1 diabetes. The DNA sequence follows: TGCGCCAGCACTACAGCGGGAAGCACAGATACGCAGTATTTT. It translates to CASTTAGSTDTQYF.